This entry describes one T cell receptor (beta chain). Its specificity is unknown. Naive CD8 cells were CD45RO-negative, positively selected for CCR7, excluding terminally differentiated effector memory CD45RA+ cells. The data are from a study of shared clonotypes between healthy human individuals. Study findings and constraints: Represented diversity (both genetic and exposure-history) was limited by the small number of donors. Collection of samples was limited to blood; tissue repertoires likely differ. Rarefaction indicated that sorted-subset sequencing remained incomplete although depth was large.

Running of the assay took place at deep level. Method: immunoSEQ multiplex PCR; TCRdb's copy keeps in-frame clones and lacks some. The repertoire holds about 650,000 clones, around 95% seen once, with 0.085% to 0.11% in the top ten. This CDR3 is built from 14 residues. Germline loops: CDR1 MDHEN, CDR2 SYDVKM. V shed 7 bases and J shed 0 bases, with 10 bases lying between them. The chain recombines TRBV28 with TRBJ1-5, with a weak D call TRBD1 (5 bases). This sequence was found in a woman aged 25 to 39 in good health. The sequenced sample consisted of naive CD8+ T cells sorted from blood. The CDR3 protein is CASTRAYSNQPQHF. CDR3 DNA sequence: TGTGCCAGCACCAGGGCTTATAGCAATCAGCCCCAGCATTTT. Supplemented by reference TRBV28 and TRBJ1-5, the full variable domain reads DVKVTQSSRYLVKRTGEKVFLECVQDMDHENMFWYRQDPGLGLRLIYFSYDVKMKEKGDIPEGYSVSREKKERFSLILESASTNQTSMYLCASTRAYSNQPQHFGDGTRLSIL.